The TCR beta chain under discussion was sequenced for a study of blood T cell repertoires in COVID-19. Measured with immunoSEQ multiplex PCR; TCRdb has only the in-frame clones, and not every one. This repertoire shows roughly 100,000 clones, about 90% found once; its top ten account for under 4%. CDR3 length: 14 residues. Germline V lookup: CDR1 SGHNT, CDR2 YENEEA. The V and J ends lost 2 bases and 4 bases respectively, with 9 bases between them. Sequencing used peripheral blood. This sequence originates from a middle-aged man in a cohort sampled during active COVID-19. The V gene is TRBV11-3, the J gene TRBJ1-3; D is undetermined. CDR3 region: CASSLPGLGNTIYF. CDR3 nucleotides: TGTGCCAGCAGCTTACCCGGACTCGGAAACACCATATATTTT.